This T cell receptor beta chain comes out of a study of response to subunit inactivated influenza vaccine. Study-wide points: The authors proposed limited new T cell recruitment per seasonal influenza vaccination.

TCRdb itself ran the RT-PCR reads through MiXCR, one entry per CDR3 protein. The data contain hundreds of thousands of distinct CDR3 sequences, approximately 12% of them singletons. This clonotype was counted between two and nine times. Its matching antigen is unknown. The germline CDR1 and CDR2 sequences are SQVTM and ANQGSEA. This CDR3 contains 14 residues. Trimming shortened V by 4 bases and J by 4 bases, and 14 bases separated the two germline ends. This sequence originates from a man aged 50-59 years who received an inactivated influenza vaccine. The chain uses TRBV29-1 and TRBJ2-1; D might be TRBD2 (5 bases). Material: PBMCs from blood, obtained on the day of vaccination. As DNA, the CDR3 is TGCAGCGTTGCTCAGCGACTACCTTACAATGAGCAGTTCTTC. Amino acid sequence: CSVAQRLPYNEQFF.